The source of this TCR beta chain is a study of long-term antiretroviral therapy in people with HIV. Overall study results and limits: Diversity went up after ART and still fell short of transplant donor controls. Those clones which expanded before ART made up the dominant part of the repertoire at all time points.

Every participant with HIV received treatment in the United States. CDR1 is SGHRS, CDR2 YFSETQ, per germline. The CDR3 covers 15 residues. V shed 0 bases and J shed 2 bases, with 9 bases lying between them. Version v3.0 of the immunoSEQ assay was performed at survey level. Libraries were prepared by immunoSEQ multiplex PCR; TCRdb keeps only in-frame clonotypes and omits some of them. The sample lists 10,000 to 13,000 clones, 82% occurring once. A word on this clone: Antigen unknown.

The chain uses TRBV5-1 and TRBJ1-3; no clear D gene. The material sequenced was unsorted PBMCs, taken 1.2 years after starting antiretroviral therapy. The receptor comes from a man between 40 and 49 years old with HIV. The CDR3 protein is CASSLAAGAGNTIYF. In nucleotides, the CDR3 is TGCGCCAGCAGCTTGGCCGCCGGGGCTGGAAACACCATATATTTT.